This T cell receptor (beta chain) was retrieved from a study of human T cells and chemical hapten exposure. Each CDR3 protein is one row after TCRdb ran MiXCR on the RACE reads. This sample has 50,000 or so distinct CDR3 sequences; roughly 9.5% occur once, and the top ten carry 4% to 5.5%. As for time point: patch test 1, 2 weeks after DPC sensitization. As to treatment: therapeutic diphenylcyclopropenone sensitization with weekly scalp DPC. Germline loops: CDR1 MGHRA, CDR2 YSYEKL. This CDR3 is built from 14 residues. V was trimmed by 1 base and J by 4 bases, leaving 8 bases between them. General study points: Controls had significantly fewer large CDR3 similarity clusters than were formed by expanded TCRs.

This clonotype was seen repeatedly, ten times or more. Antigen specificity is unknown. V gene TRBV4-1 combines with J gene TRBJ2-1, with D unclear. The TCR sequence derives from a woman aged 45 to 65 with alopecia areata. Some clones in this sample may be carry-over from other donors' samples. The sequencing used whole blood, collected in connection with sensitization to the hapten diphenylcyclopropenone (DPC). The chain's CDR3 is CASSQGPNYNEQFF. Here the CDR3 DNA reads TGCGCCAGCAGCCAAGGGCCAAATTACAATGAGCAGTTCTTC.